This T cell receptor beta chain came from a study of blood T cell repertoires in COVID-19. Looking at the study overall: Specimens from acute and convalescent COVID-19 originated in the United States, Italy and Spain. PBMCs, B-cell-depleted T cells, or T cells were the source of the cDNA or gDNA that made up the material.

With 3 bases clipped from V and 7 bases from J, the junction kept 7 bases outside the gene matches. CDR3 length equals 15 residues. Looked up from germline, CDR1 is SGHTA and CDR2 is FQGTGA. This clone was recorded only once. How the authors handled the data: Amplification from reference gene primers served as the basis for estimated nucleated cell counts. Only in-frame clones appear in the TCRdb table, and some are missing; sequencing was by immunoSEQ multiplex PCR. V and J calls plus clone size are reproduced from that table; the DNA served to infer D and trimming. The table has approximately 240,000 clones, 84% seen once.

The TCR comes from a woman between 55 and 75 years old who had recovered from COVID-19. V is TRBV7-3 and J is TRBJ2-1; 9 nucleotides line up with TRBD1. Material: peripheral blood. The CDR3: CASSFTGGAGNEQFF. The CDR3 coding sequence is TGTGCCAGCAGCTTTACAGGGGGCGCGGGGAATGAGCAGTTCTTC.